Listed here are 25 T cell receptor beta chains from one sample, sequenced in a study of T cells in Graves' hyperthyroidism and ophthalmopathy. Amplification targeted TCR beta CDR3 regions from RNA transcripts. The study used the HTBI primer set for a first-round RT-PCR of the TCR CDR3. One entry per CDR3 protein results from TCRdb running MiXCR on the multiplex PCR reads. The sample carries 110,000 to 150,000 distinct CDR3 sequences, approximately 24% recorded once. Material: blood. These receptors were taken from a woman aged 45-59 years with Graves' hyperthyroidism that later progressed to Graves' ophthalmopathy.

This clonotype was detected ten times or more. The V and J genes are TRBV28 and TRBJ1-6; D gene ambiguous. The CDR3 contains 13 residues. The germline gives CDR1 MDHEN, CDR2 SYDVKM. V was pared by 8 bases and J by 5 bases, with 10 bases between. The CDR3 DNA reads TGTGCCAGCTTCGGGGAGCATAATTCACCCCTCCACTTT. Translation gives CASFGEHNSPLHF.

This clonotype has a count of ten or more. The V call is TRBV9, the J call TRBJ1-1; D gene unclear. Germline CDR1 is SGDLS and CDR2 is YYNGEE. V lost 3 bases and J lost 4, with 19 bases in between. CDR3 size: 16 residues. As DNA, the CDR3 is TGTGCCAGCAGCGCCCCTTCCGCAGCTGAGGGCACTGAAGCTTTCTTT. Translating it yields CASSAPSAAEGTEAFF.

This clonotype was observed at least ten times. The chain recombines TRBV27 with TRBJ2-7; tentatively, D is TRBD2 (7 bases). There are 18 residues in the CDR3. Germline CDR1 reads MNHEY; CDR2 reads SMNVEV (reference sequence). Trimming shortened V by 3 bases and J by 1 base, and 22 bases separated the two germline ends. Here the CDR3 DNA reads TGTGCCAGCAGTTTCCTTGGCGGCTCGGGGAGGGGGTCCTACGAGCAGTACTTC. Its translation is CASSFLGGSGRGSYEQYF.

The sample holds many counts of this clonotype. The chain carries TRBV3-1 and TRBJ1-5; tentatively, D is TRBD1 (6 bases). Looked up from germline, CDR1 is LGHDT and CDR2 is YNNKEL (reference sequence). V dropped 2 bases and J dropped 10 bases, with 9 bases sitting between them. The CDR3 sequence is 12 residues long. CDR3 DNA sequence: TGTGCCAGCAGCCAATCCAGGGGACCCCAGCATTTT. Its protein is CASSQSRGPQHF.

This clonotype has a count of ten or more. The chain joins TRBV28 to TRBJ1-2; a possible D gene is TRBD1 (6 bases). V lost 6 bases and J lost 5, with 13 bases in between. This CDR3 has 13 amino acids. Germline lookup yields CDR1 MDHEN and CDR2 SYDVKM. The CDR3 DNA reads TGTGCCAGCAGAACCGGGACAACGTATGGCTACACCTTC. Its translation: CASRTGTTYGYTF.

The sample holds many counts of this clonotype. The chain couples TRBV2 to TRBJ1-2; a possible D gene is TRBD1 (6 bases). Germline CDR1 and CDR2: SNHLY and FYNNEI. Deletions cut 7 bases from V and 4 bases from J, with 22 bases between. This CDR3 spans 16 amino acids. CDR3 loop: CASKRNNWTAFYGYTF. The CDR3 coding sequence is TGTGCCAGCAAAAGGAACAATTGGACAGCATTCTATGGCTACACCTTC.

This clonotype was picked up a small number of times. This chain joins TRBV5-1 and TRBJ2-3; 7 positions match TRBD1. The V segment lost 4 bases and the J segment 2 bases; nucleotides outside the gene matches: 10. Germline assignment: CDR1 SGHRS and CDR2 YFSETQ. This CDR3 is built from 16 residues. The CDR3 DNA reads TGCGCCAGCAGCCCGGGACAGCTGACCTCCACAGATACGCAGTATTTT. It is translated as CASSPGQLTSTDTQYF.

This clonotype came up many times. The genes are TRBV2 and TRBJ2-1; D possibly corresponds to TRBD2 (6 bases). Germline loops: CDR1 SNHLY, CDR2 FYNNEI. The ends were cut back, 4 bases at V and 6 bases at J, with 16 bases in the middle. The CDR3 length is 15 residues. The CDR3 DNA follows: TGTGCCAGCAGTGGGGGAGGACCGGGTGGCAATGAGCAGTTCTTC. Protein: CASSGGGPGGNEQFF.

The J gene is TRBJ2-1, the V gene TRBV6-2 or TRBV6-3, with D perhaps assigned TRBD1 or TRBD2 (5 bases each). The CDR3 sequence is 14 residues long. Germline CDR1 is MNHEY and CDR2 is SVGEGT. V lost 6 bases, J lost 7 bases, and 16 bases lay in between. CDR3 coding DNA: TGTGCCAGCAGAGACACAGCAGGGACGAATGAGCAGTTCTTC. As protein: CASRDTAGTNEQFF.

The V and J genes are TRBV4-1 and TRBJ2-2; 12 bases fit TRBD2. The length of the CDR3 is 15 residues. J was trimmed by 6 bases and V by 9 bases; bases with no gene match: 8. Germline V gene data show CDR1 as MGHRA and CDR2 as YSYEKL. The CDR3 is CASTLRTSGAGELFF. CDR3 sequence (DNA): TGCGCCAGTACCTTAAGGACTAGCGGGGCCGGGGAGCTGTTTTTT.

This clonotype has a single count. The chain links TRBV5-4 to TRBJ1-1; 10 nucleotides align to TRBD1. Losses at the gene ends were 4 bases for V and 5 bases for J; bases not matched to a gene: 20. This CDR3 comprises 19 residues. Per the germline V gene, CDR1 is SGHNT and CDR2 is YYREEE (reference sequence). CDR3 in DNA: TGTGCCAGCAGCGGCTCCAGCCGGGACAGGGGTTTAAGAGGGACTGAAGCTTTCTTT. Translation gives CASSGSSRDRGLRGTEAFF.

This clonotype was recorded at least ten times. The rearrangement uses TRBV19 and TRBJ2-7; 7 bases line up with TRBD1. Looked up from germline, CDR1 is LNHDA and CDR2 is SQIVND (reference sequence). V shed 3 bases and J 0 bases; nucleotides not matched to a gene: 5. This CDR3 has 15 amino acids. CDR3 loop: CASSMTGRTSYEQYF. CDR3 nucleotide sequence: TGTGCCAGTAGTATGACAGGGAGAACCTCCTACGAGCAGTACTTC.

This clonotype was detected many times. The chain couples TRBV7-2 to TRBJ2-1; the match to TRBD1 covers 11 bases. After removal of 4 bases from V and 6 bases from J, the junction contained 5 bases not matched to a gene. CDR1 is SGHTA and CDR2 is FQGNSA in the germline V gene. This CDR3 comprises 15 residues. The CDR3 loop is CASSWLGTGGNEQFF. For the CDR3, the DNA is TGTGCCAGCAGCTGGCTTGGGACAGGGGGCAATGAGCAGTTCTTC.

This chain links TRBV28 with TRBJ1-2; perhaps TRBD1 as D (6 bases). CDR1 is MDHEN and CDR2 is SYDVKM in the germline V gene. The length of the CDR3 is 15 residues. Trimming left V 3 bases short and J 6 bases short, with 17 bases between. The CDR3 here is CASSLQGPPGDGYTF. CDR3 sequence (DNA): TGTGCCAGCAGTTTGCAGGGGCCGCCGGGGGATGGCTACACCTTC.

The chain has TRBV6-1 and TRBJ1-6; D perhaps matches TRBD1 (5 bases). V was shortened by 6 bases and J by 6 bases, with 15 bases between the two germline ends. This CDR3 region has 15 residues. Germline V lookup: CDR1 MNHNS, CDR2 SASEGT. The CDR3 DNA is TGTGCCAGCAGCCCCTTGGACACCGGTAATTCACCCCTCCACTTT. Its translation: CASSPLDTGNSPLHF.

This rearrangement joins TRBV2 to TRBJ2-1; D tentatively reads TRBD1 or TRBD2 (5 bases each). The CDR3 is 12 amino acids. CDR1 and CDR2 (germline): SNHLY, FYNNEI. Trimming removed 6 bases at V and 11 bases at J, with 14 bases between. The CDR3 reads CASSPRDHQQFF. CDR3 coding DNA: TGTGCCAGCAGCCCCCGGGACCATCAGCAGTTCTTC.

This clonotype has just one count. The chain employs TRBV28 and TRBJ2-5, with D possibly matching TRBD1 (6 bases). Germline V lookup: CDR1 MDHEN, CDR2 SYDVKM. Trimming took 6 bases from V and 3 from J, leaving 14 bases between them. The CDR3 runs to 14 residues. The CDR3 protein is CASRSGRGEETQYF. CDR3 sequence (DNA): TGTGCCAGCAGATCCGGCAGGGGCGAAGAGACCCAGTACTTC.

The chain employs TRBV20-1 and TRBJ2-5; 7 bases are a match to TRBD1. The length of the CDR3 is 15 residues. In germline, CDR1 is DFQATT, CDR2 SNEGSKA (reference sequence). V gave up 6 bases and J gave up 3 bases; unmatched junction bases: 13. CDR3 protein: CSAAGPGTAEETQYF. The CDR3 DNA reads TGCAGTGCCGCAGGGCCAGGGACAGCAGAAGAGACCCAGTACTTC.

The chain uses TRBV7-6 and TRBJ2-1; 8 bases align to TRBD2. V shed 1 base, J shed 9 bases, and the junction held 8 bases outside the gene matches. The CDR3 is 15 amino acids. Per the germline V gene, CDR1 is SGHVS and CDR2 is FNYEAQ. The CDR3 sequence is CASSLGGSGKSEQFF. The CDR3 DNA follows: TGTGCCAGCAGCTTAGGCGGTAGCGGGAAGAGTGAGCAGTTCTTC.

This clonotype came up many times. V is TRBV30 and J is TRBJ2-1; possible D gene TRBD1, 6 bases. Germline CDR1 and CDR2: GTSNPN and SVGIG (reference sequence). CDR3 length equals 11 residues. V was trimmed by 5 bases and J by 9 bases, leaving 11 bases between them. CDR3 in amino acids: CAWRRGIEQFF. CDR3 DNA: TGTGCCTGGCGCAGGGGAATTGAGCAGTTCTTC. Full variable domain (outside the CDR3, taken from reference TRBV30 and TRBJ2-1): SQTIHQWPATLVQPVGSPLSLECTVEGTSNPNLYWYRQAAGRGLQLLFYSVGIGQISSEVPQNLSASRPQDRQFILSSKKLLLSDSGFYLCAWRRGIEQFFGPGTRLTVL.

This clonotype showed up many times. CDR3 region: CASSPTPRTFYEQYF. The CDR3 DNA is TGTGCCAGCAGTCCTACACCACGGACTTTCTACGAGCAGTACTTC. The chain employs TRBV6-1 and TRBJ2-7; weak D call: TRBD2 (5 bases). Trimming took off 5 bases at V and 3 bases at J, with 17 bases between the two ends. The CDR3 has 15 residues. Germline CDR1 is MNHNS and CDR2 is SASEGT.

This clonotype appeared many times. This rearrangement joins TRBV11-2 to TRBJ2-3; TRBD1 matches 10 bases. V was pared by 4 bases and J by 3 bases, with 1 base of the junction left unmatched. CDR1 is SGHAT, CDR2 FQNNGV, per germline. CDR3 length equals 14 residues. CDR3 sequence reads: CASSWDRGTDTQYF. CDR3 coding DNA: TGTGCCAGCAGCTGGGACAGGGGTACAGATACGCAGTATTTT.

This rearrangement joins TRBV5-1 to TRBJ2-5, with 15 bases aligning to TRBD2. The CDR3 extends over 16 amino acids. J gave up 4 bases and V 3 bases, and 4 bases lay outside the gene matches. Germline lookup yields CDR1 SGHRS and CDR2 YFSETQ. CDR3 bases: TGCGCCAGCAGCTGGGGACTAGCGGGAGGAGGAGAGACCCAGTACTTC. This encodes CASSWGLAGGGETQYF.

This clonotype was seen once. The rearrangement joins TRBV28 to TRBJ2-1; D might be TRBD2 (5 bases). The CDR3 is 13 amino acids. V lost 6 bases, J lost 12 bases, and 18 bases lay in between. Germline V CDR1 and CDR2: MDHEN, SYDVKM. CDR3 region: CASSLARADGQFF. CDR3 coding DNA: TGTGCCAGCAGCTTAGCGAGGGCGGATGGGCAGTTCTTC.

Ten or more counts support this clonotype. This chain joins TRBV7-2 and TRBJ2-7; D gene unclear. The CDR3 is made up of 12 amino acids. Germline CDR1 reads SGHTA; CDR2 reads FQGNSA. Trimming cost V 2 bases and J 5 bases, with 7 bases left between them. The CDR3 loop reads CASSLYGHEQYF. In nucleotides, the CDR3 is TGTGCCAGCAGCTTATATGGTCACGAGCAGTACTTC.